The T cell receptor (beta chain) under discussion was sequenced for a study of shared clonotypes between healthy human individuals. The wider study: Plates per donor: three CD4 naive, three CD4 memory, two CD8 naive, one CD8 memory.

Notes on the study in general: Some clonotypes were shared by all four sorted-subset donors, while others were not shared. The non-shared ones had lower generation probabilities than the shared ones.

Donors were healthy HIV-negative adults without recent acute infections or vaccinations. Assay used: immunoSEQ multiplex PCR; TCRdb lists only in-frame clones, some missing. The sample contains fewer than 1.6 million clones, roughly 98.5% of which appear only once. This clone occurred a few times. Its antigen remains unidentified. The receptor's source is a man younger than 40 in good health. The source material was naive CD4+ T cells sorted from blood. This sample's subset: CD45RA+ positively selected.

The CDR3: CASSEPRTGGVYGYTF. CDR3 DNA: TGTGCCAGCAGTGAGCCCCGGACAGGTGGCGTCTATGGCTACACCTTC. This chain joins TRBV25-1 and TRBJ1-2, with 7 positions matching TRBD1. The V segment lost 3 bases and the J segment 4 bases; nucleotides outside the gene matches: 11. The CDR3 spans 16 residues. Germline CDR1 and CDR2: MGHDK and SYGVNS.